This TCR beta chain originates from a study of patients and donors after allogeneic stem cell transplantation. From the RT-PCR reads, TCRdb called clonotypes with MiXCR, one entry per CDR3 protein. The data contain 920,000 or so distinct CDR3 sequences, roughly 18% of them singletons. The V end was cut by 2 bases, the J end by 3 bases, with 14 bases between. The germline V gene has CDR1 MNHNS and CDR2 SASEGT. The CDR3 totals 16 residues. The clonotype originates from a human donor who was either an allogeneic HSCT recipient or a stem cell or donor lymphocyte infusion donor (not recorded which). It is not recorded whose cells these are; they may come from a transplant donor. The chain recombines TRBV6-1 with TRBJ2-4, with D perhaps TRBD1 (5 bases). Sequences were obtained from blood, either unsorted or a sorted T cell fraction (not recorded which). CDR3 bases: TGTGCCAGCAGTGAAATGGTCAGGGTAGGCAAAAACATTCAGTACTTC. Translation: CASSEMVRVGKNIQYF.